This T cell receptor (beta chain) was recovered during a study of T cell changes during pregnancy in multiple sclerosis. This clone was recorded once. The germline V and J ends were trimmed by 0 bases and 2 bases, with 13 bases remaining between them. This CDR3 comprises 16 residues. CDR1 and CDR2 (germline): MGHRA, YSYEKL. Sequenced by immunoSEQ multiplex PCR; TCRdb stores in-frame clones only, minus some. The table includes about 130,000 clones, 90% to 96% detected once. The clonotype was recovered from a female donor with multiple sclerosis, enrolled in a pregnancy study. The chain is built from TRBV4-1 and TRBJ1-1; possibly TRBD1 for D (6 bases). Sequenced material: peripheral blood, taken after pregnancy. CDR3 nucleotide sequence: TGCGCCAGCAGCCAAGATCATGGGGGGGCAAACACTGAAGCTTTCTTT. This gives the protein CASSQDHGGANTEAFF.